One T cell receptor (beta chain) is described in this entry. Its antigen remains unidentified. The sample carries other DNA sequences with the same CDR3. Data came from immunoSEQ multiplex PCR; TCRdb stores just in-frame clones and leaves some out. The sample has under 2,000,000 clones; about 95% are singletons. Cells designated naive CD8 were CD45RO-negative and were positively selected for CCR7, with terminally differentiated effector memory CD45RA+ cells excluded. Germline V gene lookup returns CDR1 MNHNS and CDR2 SASEGT. The ends were cut back, 2 bases at V and 0 bases at J, with 5 bases in the middle. CDR3 length: 14 amino acids. This sample stems from a study of shared clonotypes between healthy human individuals. Study findings and constraints: Among donors, clonotype sharing was expected to be affected by sequencing depth.

The gene calls are TRBV6-1 and TRBJ2-1, with a possible D match to TRBD1 (5 bases). The origin of this receptor is a young man in good health. Sequenced sample: naive CD8+ T cells sorted from blood. CDR3 DNA sequence: TGTGCCAGCAGTGAAAGGGGCTCCTACAATGAGCAGTTCTTC. It translates to CASSERGSYNEQFF.